This record looks at one T cell receptor (beta chain) sequence and its context. Its antigen is unknown. The sample belongs to a study of T cells after yellow fever vaccination. Overall study findings and caveats: Most primary-vaccination clones reappeared after the booster (approximately 97% CD4, around 88% CD8).

A process of 5'RACE template switching, which added a universal primer site and UMIs, was used to make TCR cDNA. One entry per CDR3 protein results from TCRdb running MiXCR on the 5' RACE reads. The sample lists hundreds of thousands of distinct CDR3 sequences; 18% were seen once. The germline V gene has CDR1 SGHVS and CDR2 FQNEAQ. V was pared by 1 base and J by 0 bases, with 7 bases between. The CDR3 runs to 16 residues. This clonotype was obtained from a man aged 18 to 35 who received the YFV17D yellow fever vaccine. The sequenced sample was PBMCs, obtained before the yellow fever booster vaccination. The rearrangement uses TRBV7-8 and TRBJ2-6, with D uncertain. This CDR3 is CASSLEFSSGANVLTF. CDR3 nucleotides: TGTGCCAGCAGCTTAGAATTTAGCTCTGGGGCCAACGTCCTGACTTTC. The whole variable domain, remainder taken from reference TRBV7-8 and TRBJ2-6, is GAGVSQSPRYKVAKRGQDVALRCDPISGHVSLFWYQQALGQGPEFLTYFQNEAQLDKSGLPSDRFFAERPEGSVSTLKIQRTQQEDSAVYLCASSLEFSSGANVLTFGAGSRLTVL.